Detailed here is one T cell receptor (beta chain). Its antigen is unidentified. The data stem from a study of shared clonotypes between healthy human individuals. The study's findings and limits: Generally, naive subsets came out with larger estimated richness than memory subsets.

The authors split each subset's genomic DNA evenly across several immunoSEQ plates. It was 150 to 200 ng DNA, approximately 28,000 T cell genomes, that sorted-subset replicate PCRs used. The repertoire was sequenced with immunoSEQ multiplex PCR; TCRdb's copy has only in-frame clones and lacks some. The sample has under 2.5 million clones; about nine tenths are singletons. V was pared by 4 bases and J by 9 bases, with 28 bases of the junction left unmatched. CDR3 length equals 21 residues. Germline CDR1 is GTSNPN and CDR2 is SVGIG (reference sequence). Investigators divided CD4+ cells into CD45RA+ naive and CD45RA-negative memory subsets.

The sample comprised naive CD4+ T cells from PBMCs. Indicated subset: CD45RA+ positively selected. V is TRBV30 and J is TRBJ2-1, with 12 bases lining up with TRBD2. The sequence came from a man younger than 35 in good health. Some clones in this sample may be carry-over from other donors' samples. CDR3 nucleotides: TGTGCCTGGACTTCCTCACAGGGACGAATTGGACTAGCGGGATGGGCCGGTGAGCAGTTCTTC. This encodes CAWTSSQGRIGLAGWAGEQFF.